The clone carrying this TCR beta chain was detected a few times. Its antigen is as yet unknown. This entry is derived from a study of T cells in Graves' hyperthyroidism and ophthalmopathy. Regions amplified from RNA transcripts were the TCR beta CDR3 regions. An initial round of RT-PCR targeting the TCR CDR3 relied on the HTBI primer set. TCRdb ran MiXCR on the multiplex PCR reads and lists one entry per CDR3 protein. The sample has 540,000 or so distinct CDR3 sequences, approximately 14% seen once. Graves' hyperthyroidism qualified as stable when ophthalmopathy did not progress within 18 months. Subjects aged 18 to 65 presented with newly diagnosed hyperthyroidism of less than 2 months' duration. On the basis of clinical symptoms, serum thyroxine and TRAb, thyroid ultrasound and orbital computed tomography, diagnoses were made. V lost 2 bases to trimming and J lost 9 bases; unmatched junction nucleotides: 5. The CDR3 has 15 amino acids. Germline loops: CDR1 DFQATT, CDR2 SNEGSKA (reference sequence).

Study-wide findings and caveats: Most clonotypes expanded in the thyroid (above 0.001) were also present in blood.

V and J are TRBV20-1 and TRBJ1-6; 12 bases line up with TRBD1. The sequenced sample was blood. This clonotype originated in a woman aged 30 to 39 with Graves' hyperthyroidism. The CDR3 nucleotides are TGCAGTGCTAGACCCCCGGGACAGGGGGCTTCACCCCTCCACTTT. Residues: CSARPPGQGASPLHF.